A single T cell receptor beta chain is shown here with its context. This sample stems from a study of blood T cell repertoires in COVID-19. Looking at the study overall: The study drew acute and convalescent COVID-19 samples from the United States, Italy and Spain.

Using immunoSEQ multiplex PCR, the repertoire was profiled, and TCRdb retains in-frame clones only, with some absent. The sample has around 270,000 clones; 70% to 90% are singletons. Trimming at V came to 1 base and at J to 9 bases, leaving 10 bases not matched to a gene. The germline CDR1 and CDR2 sequences are SGDLS and YYNGEE. The CDR3 loop spans 16 amino acids. This clonotype was obtained from a woman aged 55-69 years with COVID-19, enrolled during active disease. The specimen was peripheral blood. The chain recombines TRBV9 with TRBJ2-1, with 10 bases fitting TRBD2. The chain's CDR3 is CASSVLGTSEASEQFF. The CDR3 DNA follows: TGTGCCAGCAGCGTACTCGGGACTAGCGAGGCGAGTGAGCAGTTCTTC.